This is a list of T cell receptor beta chains from one sample in a study of untreated major depressive disorder. Assay used: immunoSEQ multiplex PCR; TCRdb lists only in-frame clones, some missing. The sample yields around 13,000 clones, around 90% seen once. The sample comprised CD4+ T cells from PBMCs. The receptors originated from a man aged 30 to 39 with major depressive disorder. CDR3s include the opening cysteine and the closing phenylalanine or tryptophan. D genes are given only for firm matches. Part of the rows lack a size; the others show once, few, many or a class for expanded clones.

j_call clone_size v_call d_call cdr3_nt cdr3_aa
TRBJ1-2 - TRBV7-8 - TGTGCCAGCAGCCCTCGACAGAGTGGCTACACCTTC CASSPRQSGYTF
TRBJ1-5 once TRBV28 TRBD1 TGTGCCAGCAGGACTTTACGACAGGGAGGGGTCAATCAGCCCCAGCATTTT CASRTLRQGGVNQPQHF
TRBJ2-7 - TRBV28 - TGTGCCAGCAGAGGCGCCGGGGCTTCCTACGAGCAGTACTTC CASRGAGASYEQYF
TRBJ1-5 - TRBV28 - TGTGCCAGCAAGTCCGGGGGTCCGCTCAATCAGCCCCAGCATTTT CASKSGGPLNQPQHF
TRBJ2-1 few TRBV5-4 TRBD2 TGTGCCAGCAGGGAGCGGGGGGGCTCCTACAATGAGCAGTTCTTC CASRERGGSYNEQFF
TRBJ2-1 - TRBV12-5 - TGTGCTAGTGGTTTGATCCAGGGAAGACGGGGGCCCTCCTACAATGAGCAGTTCTTC CASGLIQGRRGPSYNEQFF
TRBJ1-2 - TRBV7-2 - TGTGCCAGCAGCTTAGGAGGGCAGGGTAGCGGCTATGGCTACACCTTC CASSLGGQGSGYGYTF
TRBJ2-3 - TRBV4-1 TRBD2 TGCGCCAGCAGCCAGGCTAGCGGGGGGACCACAGATACGCAGTATTTT CASSQASGGTTDTQYF
TRBJ1-2 - TRBV6-5 - TGTGCCAGCAGTTACTCCCGGGGGAACTATGGCTACACCTTC CASSYSRGNYGYTF
TRBJ2-4 - TRBV6-6 - TGTGCCAGCGGACAGAACGAAAACATTCAGTACTTC CASGQNENIQYF
TRBJ2-7 - TRBV6-1 - TGTGCCAGCAGGAACGGGGGACAGTTCGAGCAGTACTTC CASRNGGQFEQYF
TRBJ2-5 - TRBV5-1 - TGCGCCAGCATCCACGCCGGGGGAGAGACCCAGTACTTC CASIHAGGETQYF
TRBJ1-2 - TRBV5-6 - TGTGCCAGCAGCTTGGGAAGTACAAACTATGGCTACACCTTC CASSLGSTNYGYTF
TRBJ2-5 - TRBV4-2 - TGTGCCAGTCAGCCAGGTTTAGACATACTGGGACGAGAGACCCAGTACTTC CASQPGLDILGRETQYF
TRBJ1-1 once TRBV2 - TGTGCCAGCAGAACCCAGGGTATTGCAACTGAAGCTTTCTTT CASRTQGIATEAFF
TRBJ2-1 - TRBV19 TRBD1 TGTGCCAGTAGACGAACCGGACAGGGTTTTGGGAATGAGCAGTTCTTC CASRRTGQGFGNEQFF
TRBJ2-5 - TRBV9 TRBD2 TGTGCCAGCGGACTAGCGGGGGCACACCAAGAGACCCAGTACTTC CASGLAGAHQETQYF
TRBJ2-7 - TRBV5-4 TRBD1 TGTGCCAGCAGAATGGGACAGGGGACAGCAGTTTCCGAGCAGTACTTC CASRMGQGTAVSEQYF
TRBJ1-1 - TRBV30 TRBD1 TGTGCCTGGAAAAACAGGGGAAAAACTGAAGCTTTCTTT CAWKNRGKTEAFF
TRBJ2-2 - TRBV6-5 - TGTGCCAGCAGTTACCCACCGGGACAAAACACCGGGGAGCTGTTTTTT CASSYPPGQNTGELFF
TRBJ1-1 - TRBV11-2 - TGTGCCAGCAGCCGACAGGTCCAGTACACTGAAGCTTTCTTT CASSRQVQYTEAFF
TRBJ2-3 - TRBV6-1 TRBD1 TGTGCCAGCAGTGAAGTCTTTACAGGGGGCGATACGCAGTATTTT CASSEVFTGGDTQYF
TRBJ2-2 - TRBV5-1 - TGCGCCAGCAGCTTGGCAGGGGCGAGGAACACCGGGGAGCTGTTTTTT CASSLAGARNTGELFF
TRBJ2-6 - TRBV5-1 - TGCGCCAGCAAATTTGACGCTGGGGCCAACGTCCTGACTTTC CASKFDAGANVLTF
TRBJ2-2 - TRBV29-1 - TGCAGCGTTGAGGGTGGGAACACCGGGGAGCTGTTTTTT CSVEGGNTGELFF
TRBJ1-1 - TRBV6-5 TRBD1 TGTGCCAGCAGTTACGACAGGGAGGCGATAGAAGCTTTCTTT CASSYDREAIEAFF
TRBJ1-3 - TRBV11-2 TRBD1 TGTGCCAGCAGCATCTCACAGGGGGCTGGAAACACCATATATTTT CASSISQGAGNTIYF
TRBJ1-2 - TRBV7-8 - TGTGCCAGCAGCCACCGAACGGGCCACTACACCTTC CASSHRTGHYTF
TRBJ1-2 - TRBV4-1 TRBD1 TGCGCCAGCAGCCATCCCCGGGACAGGGGGCTCTATGGCTACACCTTC CASSHPRDRGLYGYTF
TRBJ2-7 - TRBV7-9 - TGTGCCAGCAGCCCGGACCCTTCTCGGGACGAGCAGTACTTC CASSPDPSRDEQYF
TRBJ2-7 - TRBV9 TRBD1 TGTGCCAGCAGCGATAAGACCGGGACAGGGGTCCACGAGCAGTACTTC CASSDKTGTGVHEQYF
TRBJ1-5 - TRBV6-1 - TGTGCCAGCAACCTTGGGCCGACGGGGAGCCAGCCCCAGCATTTT CASNLGPTGSQPQHF
TRBJ2-5 - TRBV5-4 - TGTGCCAGCAGCTTGGGGCCCTTGGAGACCCAGTACTTC CASSLGPLETQYF
TRBJ2-3 - TRBV11-2 - TGTGCCAGCGCGGTCGGGACTCAAACCTCCACAGATACGCAGTATTTT CASAVGTQTSTDTQYF
TRBJ1-2 - TRBV6-5 - TGTGCCAGCAGTTACTCGAGAGGGGGACCCTATGGCTACACCTTC CASSYSRGGPYGYTF
TRBJ2-1 few TRBV6-6 TRBD2 TGTGCCAGCAGTTACTCTGAGCGGGGGAGGGATGAGCAGTTCTTC CASSYSERGRDEQFF
TRBJ1-2 - TRBV30 - TGTGCCTGGAGTCATTCGACAGGAGGTGCGGATGGCTACACCTTC CAWSHSTGGADGYTF
TRBJ2-3 - TRBV7-8 TRBD2 TGTGCCAGCAGCTCCTTAGCGGGGGGGGGCACAGATACGCAGTATTTT CASSSLAGGGTDTQYF
TRBJ2-7 - TRBV27 - TGTGCCAGCAGTTCGAACAGGGTCCACGAGCAGTACTTC CASSSNRVHEQYF
TRBJ1-4 - TRBV14 - TGTGCCAGCAGCCAACGTACAGGGTTGGCTAATGAAAAACTGTTTTTT CASSQRTGLANEKLFF
TRBJ2-5 - TRBV2 TRBD2 TGTGCCAGCAGTGAAGCGCCAGCGGGGGGGCGAAAGACCCAGTACTTC CASSEAPAGGRKTQYF
TRBJ1-2 - TRBV29-1 - TGCAGCGTTGTGGCATCGACGGAGTATGGCTACACCTTC CSVVASTEYGYTF
TRBJ1-4 - TRBV4-1 - TGCGCCAGCAGCAGCGGGAGAGATAATGAAAAACTGTTTTTT CASSSGRDNEKLFF
TRBJ1-5 - TRBV7-2 TRBD1 TGTGCCAGCAGCTATACCGGGACAGCCAATCAGCCCCAGCATTTT CASSYTGTANQPQHF
TRBJ2-3 - TRBV10-3 - TGTGCCATCAGTGCGCAGGGCACAGATACGCAGTATTTT CAISAQGTDTQYF
TRBJ2-3 - TRBV7-6 - TGTGCCAGCAGCCACCGGGCCCCTCCAGATACGCAGTATTTT CASSHRAPPDTQYF
TRBJ2-6 - TRBV19 - TGTGCCAGTAGTACTCAGGGCCCCACAACCTCTGGGGCCAACGTCCTGACTTTC CASSTQGPTTSGANVLTF
TRBJ2-7 - TRBV5-4 - TGTGCCAGCAGCTTGGAACAGGGACCCTACGAGCAGTACTTC CASSLEQGPYEQYF